The 16 T cell receptor beta chains listed next were all sequenced from one sample in a study of blood T cell repertoires in COVID-19. Some clones are missing from TCRdb's copy, which holds only in-frame ones; the method was immunoSEQ multiplex PCR. The table records under 150,000 clones, roughly 85% of them present only once. Source material: peripheral blood. The receptor source for this set is a human donor in a cohort sampled during active COVID-19.

The chain joins TRBV15 to TRBJ2-3; maybe TRBD2 (6 bases). This CDR3 spans 16 amino acids. Germline CDR1 reads LNHNV; CDR2 reads YYDKDF (reference sequence). The V end lost 1 base, the J end lost 3 bases, and 14 bases lay between the germline ends. The CDR3 nucleotides are TGTGCCACCAGCAGAGGGCGGGGCAGGGAGACAGATACGCAGTATTTT. It specifies CATSRGRGRETDTQYF. Full variable domain (outside the CDR3, taken from reference TRBV15 and TRBJ2-3): DAMVIQNPRYQVTQFGKPVTLSCSQTLNHNVMYWYQQKSSQAPKLLFHYYDKDFNNEADTPDNFQSRRPNTSFCFLDIRSPGLGDTAMYLCATSRGRGRETDTQYFGPGTRLTVL.

CDR3 loop: CASSQGGTKFEQFF. CDR3 in DNA: TGTGCCAGCAGCCAAGGCGGGACTAAATTTGAGCAGTTCTTC. The chain joins TRBV3-1 (or the pseudogene TRBV3-2) to TRBJ2-1, with 7 bases identical to TRBD2. The CDR3 runs to 14 residues. The V segment lost 1 base and the J segment 9 bases; nucleotides outside the gene matches: 6. CDR1 is LGHDT, CDR2 YNNKEL, per germline (reference sequence).

The CDR3 coding sequence is TGTGCCAGCAGTACACAGGGTCGGCAGTACTTC. Amino acid sequence: CASSTQGRQYF. J is TRBJ2-7 and V is TRBV2; D may be TRBD1 (6 bases). The CDR3 length is 11 residues. Germline V lookup: CDR1 SNHLY, CDR2 FYNNEI. V lost 5 bases to trimming and J lost 9 bases, with 11 bases between them. The entire variable domain, with the rest obtained from reference TRBV2 and TRBJ2-7, is as follows: EPEVTQTPSHQVTQMGQEVILRCVPISNHLYFYWYRQILGQKVEFLVSFYNNEISEKSEIFDDQFSVERPDGSNFTLKIRSTKLEDSAMYFCASSTQGRQYFGPGTRLTVT.

This chain links TRBV5-4 with TRBJ1-1, with 7 positions matching TRBD1. The CDR3 runs to 14 residues. The V and J ends lost 4 bases and 6 bases, in that order; junction bases with no gene match: 9. Germline-derived CDR1 and CDR2 are SGHNT and YYREEE (reference sequence). CDR3 protein: CASSATGVVPEAFF. CDR3 sequence (DNA): TGTGCCAGCAGCGCAACAGGGGTGGTCCCTGAAGCTTTCTTT.

In its sample, this clone was seen many times. The chain uses TRBV19 and TRBJ2-2, with unresolved D. Germline CDR1 and CDR2: LNHDA and SQIVND (reference sequence). The CDR3 loop spans 12 amino acids. V was trimmed by 6 bases and J by 2 bases, leaving 4 bases between them. The chain's CDR3 is CASRQNTGELFF. The CDR3 bases are TGTGCCAGTAGACAAAACACCGGGGAGCTGTTTTTT.

The chain links TRBV9 to TRBJ2-7; 7 bases are a match to TRBD1. Germline values: CDR1 SGDLS, CDR2 YYNGEE. The length of the CDR3 is 18 residues. V dropped 3 bases and J dropped 2; count of bases not matched to a gene: 17. CDR3 protein: CASSATPGQLKITYEQYF. The CDR3 coding sequence is TGTGCCAGCAGCGCGACTCCGGGACAGTTAAAAATCACCTACGAGCAGTACTTC.

This chain joins TRBV5-1 and TRBJ1-1; D is unclear. Germline V gene sequence: CDR1 SGHRS, CDR2 YFSETQ. The V gene lost 2 bases and the J gene lost 2 bases, with 7 bases spanning the gap. The CDR3 contains 13 residues. This CDR3 is CASSLEPNTEAFF. In DNA, the CDR3 is TGCGCCAGCAGCTTAGAGCCCAACACTGAAGCTTTCTTT.

The chain employs TRBV5-5 and TRBJ1-2; 7 bases map to TRBD1. In germline, CDR1 is SGHKS, CDR2 YYEKEE (reference sequence). Unmatched junction bases numbered 4, after V lost 0 bases and J lost 2 bases. The CDR3 is 15 amino acids. The CDR3 coding sequence is TGTGCCAGCAGCTTGGGAGGGGGCGCGAACTATGGCTACACCTTC. Its translation: CASSLGGGANYGYTF.

This chain connects TRBV19 to TRBJ2-7; 9 bases line up with TRBD1. V shed 8 bases and J 5 bases; nucleotides not matched to a gene: 4. Germline V gene sequence: CDR1 LNHDA, CDR2 SQIVND (reference sequence). The CDR3 runs to 12 residues. The DNA of the CDR3 is TGTGCCAGTTCCACAGGGGGCAACGAGCAGTACTTC. It codes for CASSTGGNEQYF.

The genes are TRBV7-9 and TRBJ1-1, with D perhaps TRBD1 (6 bases). V lost 4 bases to trimming and J lost 0 bases, with 6 bases between them. Germline V lookup: CDR1 SEHNR, CDR2 FQNEAQ (reference sequence). The CDR3 runs 13 residues. CDR3 loop: CASSWTVNTEAFF. The DNA of the CDR3 is TGTGCCAGCAGCTGGACAGTGAACACTGAAGCTTTCTTT.

The genes are TRBV4-3 and TRBJ2-1; 16 bases are a match to TRBD2. This CDR3 comprises 18 residues. Trimming cost V 4 bases and J 7 bases; bases outside gene matches: 10. The V gene's germline CDR1 is LGHNA and CDR2 YSLEER. This CDR3 reads CASSRAGTSGGVLNEQFF. The CDR3 DNA is TGCGCCAGCAGCCGGGCAGGGACTAGCGGGGGGGTCCTAAATGAGCAGTTCTTC.

This chain joins TRBV12-3 or TRBV12-4 and TRBJ1-1; D gene uncertain. The CDR3 is made up of 13 amino acids. With 3 bases removed from V and 4 bases from J, the gap between germline ends came to 9 bases. The CDR3 reads CASSFDSRTEAFF. The CDR3 DNA sequence: TGTGCCAGCAGTTTTGACTCTCGCACTGAAGCTTTCTTT.

The chain has TRBV7-3 and TRBJ1-5; no clear D. The CDR3 spans 16 residues. Germline V gene lookup returns CDR1 SGHTA and CDR2 FQGTGA. V was pared by 1 base and J by 0 bases, with 10 bases between. CDR3: CASSLRAEYSNQPQHF. The CDR3 DNA reads TGTGCCAGCAGCTTAAGGGCCGAATATAGCAATCAGCCCCAGCATTTT.

This rearrangement joins TRBV21-1 to TRBJ1-4; TRBD1 is the table's D call and was not checked against the DNA. TRBV21-1 is annotated as a pseudogene. This CDR3 region has 15 residues. CDR3 in amino acids: CASSSNSATNEKLFF. The CDR3 DNA is TGTGCCAGCAGTTCCAACAGTGCAACTAATGAAAAACTGTTTTTT.

The V call is TRBV27, the J call TRBJ1-5, with D possibly TRBD1 on 6 matching bases. Per germline, CDR1 MNHEY and CDR2 SMNVEV (reference sequence). This CDR3 contains 15 residues. V dropped 2 bases and J dropped 4 bases, with 12 bases sitting between them. The CDR3 sequence: CASSLRGQLNQPQHF. For the CDR3, the DNA is TGTGCCAGCAGTTTACGAGGACAGCTTAATCAGCCCCAGCATTTT.

The chain couples TRBV6-2 or TRBV6-3 to TRBJ2-7; TRBD1 matches 9 bases. CDR3 size: 16 residues. Germline-derived CDR1 and CDR2 are MNHEY and SVGEGT. V gave up 5 bases and J gave up 2 bases; unmatched junction bases: 10. Here the CDR3 reads CASSLGQGLGAYEQYF. CDR3 DNA sequence: TGTGCCAGCAGTCTCGGACAGGGGCTTGGGGCCTACGAGCAGTACTTC.